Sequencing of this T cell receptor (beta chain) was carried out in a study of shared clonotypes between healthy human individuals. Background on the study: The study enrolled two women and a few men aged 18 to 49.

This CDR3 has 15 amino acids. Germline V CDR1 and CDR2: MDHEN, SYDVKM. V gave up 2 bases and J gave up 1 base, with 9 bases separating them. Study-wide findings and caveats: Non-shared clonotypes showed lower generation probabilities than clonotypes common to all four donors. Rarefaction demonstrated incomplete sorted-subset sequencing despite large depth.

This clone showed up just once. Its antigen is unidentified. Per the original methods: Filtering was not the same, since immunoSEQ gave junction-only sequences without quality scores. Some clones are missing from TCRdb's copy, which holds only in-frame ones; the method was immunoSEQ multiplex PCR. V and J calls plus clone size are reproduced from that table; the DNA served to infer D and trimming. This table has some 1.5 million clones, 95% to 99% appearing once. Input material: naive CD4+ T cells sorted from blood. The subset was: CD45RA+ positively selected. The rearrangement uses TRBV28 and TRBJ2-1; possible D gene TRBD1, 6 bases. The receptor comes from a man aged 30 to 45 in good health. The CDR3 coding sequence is TGTGCCAGCAGTTTAGGACAGAGGTCCTACAATGAGCAGTTCTTC. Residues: CASSLGQRSYNEQFF. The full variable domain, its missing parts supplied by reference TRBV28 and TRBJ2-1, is DVKVTQSSRYLVKRTGEKVFLECVQDMDHENMFWYRQDPGLGLRLIYFSYDVKMKEKGDIPEGYSVSREKKERFSLILESASTNQTSMYLCASSLGQRSYNEQFFGPGTRLTVL.